The rows below give T cell receptor beta chains drawn from one sample of a study of control samples from healthy donors and cancer patients. Sequencing used immunoSEQ multiplex PCR; TCRdb keeps in-frame clones, though not all of them. Of 150,000 to 170,000 clones listed, about 94% are singletons. Sequences were obtained from blood. Every receptor here comes from a man aged 35 to 55 in good health. Each CDR3 is given with its conserved first and last residue. Each record gives: clone size, J gene, V gene, D gene, CDR3 DNA, CDR3 protein. D genes are given only for firm matches. The size entry is marked missing in some rows and otherwise reads once, few, many or a size class.

clone size: NA; J gene: TRBJ2-7; V gene: TRBV30; D gene: NA; CDR3 DNA: TGTGCCTGGAGTGAGATGGACCCCTACGAGCAGTACTTC; CDR3 protein: CAWSEMDPYEQYF
clone size: NA; J gene: TRBJ1-2; V gene: TRBV4-1; D gene: NA; CDR3 DNA: TGCGCCAGCAGCCAAGTCAGGGAACACGGCTACACCTTC; CDR3 protein: CASSQVREHGYTF
clone size: NA; J gene: TRBJ2-1; V gene: TRBV28; D gene: TRBD2; CDR3 DNA: TGTGCCAGCAGCCCTAGCGGGGGGGTTCGGGAGCAGTTCTTC; CDR3 protein: CASSPSGGVREQFF
clone size: NA; J gene: TRBJ1-5; V gene: TRBV3-1/TRBV3-2; D gene: TRBD1; CDR3 DNA: TGTGCCAGCAGCCAGGGACAGGGGGGCAATCAGCCCCAGCATTTT; CDR3 protein: CASSQGQGGNQPQHF
clone size: NA; J gene: TRBJ2-7; V gene: TRBV6-5; D gene: NA; CDR3 DNA: TGTGCCAGCAGGCCCAATAACTACGAGCAGTACTTC; CDR3 protein: CASRPNNYEQYF
clone size: NA; J gene: TRBJ1-1; V gene: TRBV18; D gene: TRBD1; CDR3 DNA: TGTGCCAGCTCAGATACAGGGGGCGAGAACACTGAAGCTTTCTTT; CDR3 protein: CASSDTGGENTEAFF
clone size: NA; J gene: TRBJ1-1; V gene: TRBV25-1; D gene: NA; CDR3 DNA: TGTGCCAGCAGTGAATATCTGGGTAGCACTGAAGCTTTCTTT; CDR3 protein: CASSEYLGSTEAFF
clone size: NA; J gene: TRBJ2-7; V gene: TRBV18; D gene: NA; CDR3 DNA: TGTGCCAGCTCACCACCGGGGGCGTTCTACGAGCAGTACTTC; CDR3 protein: CASSPPGAFYEQYF
clone size: NA; J gene: TRBJ2-3; V gene: TRBV9; D gene: NA; CDR3 DNA: TGTGCCAGCAGCGTAGAAGGGGGGCTCACAGATACGCAGTATTTT; CDR3 protein: CASSVEGGLTDTQYF
clone size: NA; J gene: TRBJ2-2; V gene: TRBV7-2; D gene: TRBD2; CDR3 DNA: TGTGCCAGCAGCGAGCTAGCGGGGGGGATCACCGGGGAGCTGTTTTTT; CDR3 protein: CASSELAGGITGELFF
clone size: NA; J gene: TRBJ2-3; V gene: TRBV4-2; D gene: NA; CDR3 DNA: TGTGCCAGCAGCCAAGCGGCGGGGCCGGATACGCAGTATTTT; CDR3 protein: CASSQAAGPDTQYF
clone size: few; J gene: TRBJ1-3; V gene: TRBV25-1; D gene: NA; CDR3 DNA: TGTGCCAGCAGTGATCTGGGATCTGGAAACACCATATATTTT; CDR3 protein: CASSDLGSGNTIYF
clone size: NA; J gene: TRBJ1-5; V gene: TRBV27; D gene: TRBD1; CDR3 DNA: TGTGCCAGCAGTTTTGGGACAGGGGGCGGAGGGCAGCCCCAGCATTTT; CDR3 protein: CASSFGTGGGGQPQHF
clone size: NA; J gene: TRBJ1-1; V gene: TRBV4-3; D gene: NA; CDR3 DNA: TGCGCCAGCAGCCAATCCCGGACAAGTAGGGAAGCTTTCTTT; CDR3 protein: CASSQSRTSREAFF
clone size: NA; J gene: TRBJ1-2; V gene: TRBV5-4; D gene: NA; CDR3 DNA: TGTGCCAGCAGCCTCTGGGGGGCTGGCTATGGCTACACCTTC; CDR3 protein: CASSLWGAGYGYTF
clone size: NA; J gene: TRBJ2-5; V gene: TRBV5-4; D gene: TRBD2; CDR3 DNA: TGTGCCAGCAGCATTAGCGGGGGGGAGACCCAGTACTTC; CDR3 protein: CASSISGGETQYF
clone size: NA; J gene: TRBJ2-5; V gene: TRBV5-1; D gene: TRBD2; CDR3 DNA: TGCGCCAGCAGCACCGGGACTAGCGGGGTGCAAGAGACCCAGTACTTC; CDR3 protein: CASSTGTSGVQETQYF
clone size: NA; J gene: TRBJ2-7; V gene: TRBV19; D gene: TRBD1; CDR3 DNA: TGTGCCAGTAGTATTTCAGGGGGCTCTCTGGACGAGCAGTACTTC; CDR3 protein: CASSISGGSLDEQYF
clone size: NA; J gene: TRBJ2-3; V gene: TRBV7-2; D gene: TRBD2; CDR3 DNA: TGTGCCAGCAGCTTCGGACTAGCGGGGCCAGATACGCAGTATTTT; CDR3 protein: CASSFGLAGPDTQYF
clone size: NA; J gene: TRBJ1-2; V gene: TRBV6-5; D gene: NA; CDR3 DNA: TGTGCCAGCAGACTGACAGGAAAGAATGGCTACACCTTC; CDR3 protein: CASRLTGKNGYTF
clone size: NA; J gene: TRBJ1-5; V gene: TRBV2; D gene: NA; CDR3 DNA: TGTGCCAGCAGCGAAAACGGAAATAGCAATCAGCCCCAGCATTTT; CDR3 protein: CASSENGNSNQPQHF
clone size: NA; J gene: TRBJ1-2; V gene: TRBV7-9; D gene: NA; CDR3 DNA: TGTGCCAGCAGCCCCGGGAGGGGGGCATTTGGCTACACCTTC; CDR3 protein: CASSPGRGAFGYTF
clone size: once; J gene: TRBJ2-7; V gene: TRBV5-1; D gene: TRBD1; CDR3 DNA: TGCGCCAGCAGCTTGGCCAGACAGGGATACGAGCAGTACTTC; CDR3 protein: CASSLARQGYEQYF
clone size: NA; J gene: TRBJ1-4; V gene: TRBV5-8; D gene: TRBD1; CDR3 DNA: TGTGCCAGCAGCTTTAGGGGGACAGGTACTGAAAAACTGTTTTTT; CDR3 protein: CASSFRGTGTEKLFF
clone size: NA; J gene: TRBJ1-2; V gene: TRBV12-3/TRBV12-4; D gene: NA; CDR3 DNA: TGTGCCAGCAGTTTAGGGCTTCGCTATGGCTACACCTTC; CDR3 protein: CASSLGLRYGYTF
clone size: NA; J gene: TRBJ1-2; V gene: TRBV2; D gene: NA; CDR3 DNA: TGTGCCAGCAGTAGGAACCAGCAAGACACCTTC; CDR3 protein: CASSRNQQDTF
clone size: NA; J gene: TRBJ2-3; V gene: TRBV28; D gene: TRBD1; CDR3 DNA: TGTGCCAGCAATAGGGGACAGGCGGCACCCTATTTT; CDR3 protein: CASNRGQAAPYF
clone size: NA; J gene: TRBJ2-1; V gene: TRBV6-2/TRBV6-3; D gene: TRBD1; CDR3 DNA: TGTGCCAGCAGTTATTTGGGACAGGGCAATGAGCAGTTCTTC; CDR3 protein: CASSYLGQGNEQFF
clone size: NA; J gene: TRBJ1-6; V gene: TRBV7-6; D gene: NA; CDR3 DNA: TGTGCCAGCAGCTTAGGGGCAGGGAATAATTCACCCCTCCACTTT; CDR3 protein: CASSLGAGNNSPLHF
clone size: NA; J gene: TRBJ2-2; V gene: TRBV4-1; D gene: NA; CDR3 DNA: TGCGCCAGCAGCCAAGGCACCGGGCTTGCCGGGGAGCTGTTTTTT; CDR3 protein: CASSQGTGLAGELFF
clone size: NA; J gene: TRBJ1-4; V gene: TRBV6-6; D gene: NA; CDR3 DNA: TGTGCCAGCAGGGCCAGGGGAACTGAAAAACTGTTTTTT; CDR3 protein: CASRARGTEKLFF
clone size: NA; J gene: TRBJ2-7; V gene: TRBV27; D gene: TRBD1; CDR3 DNA: TGTGCCAGCAGTTTATCATTTGGACAGGCCCTCTACGAGCAGTACTTC; CDR3 protein: CASSLSFGQALYEQYF
clone size: NA; J gene: TRBJ2-7; V gene: TRBV7-9; D gene: NA; CDR3 DNA: TGTGCCAGCAGCTTAGGGCCTATTGCCTACGAGCAGTACTTC; CDR3 protein: CASSLGPIAYEQYF
clone size: few; J gene: TRBJ1-6; V gene: TRBV6-2/TRBV6-3; D gene: NA; CDR3 DNA: TGTGCCAGCAGTAATCCCGGCGGAACAGGGCGCCTTTCACCCCTCCACTTT; CDR3 protein: CASSNPGGTGRLSPLHF
clone size: NA; J gene: TRBJ1-1; V gene: TRBV7-8; D gene: TRBD1; CDR3 DNA: TGTGCCAGCAGCCCAAGGGACAGGGCGAACACTGAAGCTTTCTTT; CDR3 protein: CASSPRDRANTEAFF
clone size: NA; J gene: TRBJ1-6; V gene: TRBV6-5; D gene: NA; CDR3 DNA: TGTGCCAGCAGTTCCGGGACTCCAACTTCACCCCTCCACTTT; CDR3 protein: CASSSGTPTSPLHF
clone size: NA; J gene: TRBJ1-4; V gene: TRBV28; D gene: NA; CDR3 DNA: TGTGCCAGCAGTTTAATGGGAGGGAGTGAAAAACTGTTTTTT; CDR3 protein: CASSLMGGSEKLFF
clone size: NA; J gene: TRBJ1-1; V gene: TRBV18; D gene: NA; CDR3 DNA: TGTGCCAGCTCACCACAATTGCAGGCGGAGGGCACTGAAGCTTTCTTT; CDR3 protein: CASSPQLQAEGTEAFF
clone size: NA; J gene: TRBJ1-1; V gene: TRBV9; D gene: TRBD1; CDR3 DNA: TGTGCCAGCAGCTTCAGTGGGCAACCAGGGGGGGTGAACACTGAAGCTTTCTTT; CDR3 protein: CASSFSGQPGGVNTEAFF
clone size: NA; J gene: TRBJ1-5; V gene: TRBV5-5; D gene: NA; CDR3 DNA: TGTGCCAGCAGCGGGTTACAGGGAAGCAATCAGCCCCAGCATTTT; CDR3 protein: CASSGLQGSNQPQHF
clone size: NA; J gene: TRBJ2-2; V gene: TRBV18; D gene: NA; CDR3 DNA: TGTGCCAGCTCGCACGGACAGATGAAGGCCCCCTACACCGGGGAGCTGTTTTTT; CDR3 protein: CASSHGQMKAPYTGELFF
clone size: NA; J gene: TRBJ1-6; V gene: TRBV6-1; D gene: NA; CDR3 DNA: TGTGCCAGCAGTGAAACAATGTGGGGGGACAATTCACCCCTCCACTTT; CDR3 protein: CASSETMWGDNSPLHF
clone size: NA; J gene: TRBJ2-1; V gene: TRBV5-1; D gene: NA; CDR3 DNA: TGCGCCAGCAGCTTGGGCAGGGCGGGGAATGAGCAGTTCTTC; CDR3 protein: CASSLGRAGNEQFF
clone size: NA; J gene: TRBJ2-1; V gene: TRBV24-1; D gene: TRBD2; CDR3 DNA: TGTGCCACCAAGACTAGCGGGGGGCAGGATGAGCAGTTCTTC; CDR3 protein: CATKTSGGQDEQFF
clone size: NA; J gene: TRBJ2-5; V gene: TRBV30; D gene: NA; CDR3 DNA: TGTGCCTGGAGCCTTCAGGGTACTGAGGAGACCCAGTACTTC; CDR3 protein: CAWSLQGTEETQYF
clone size: NA; J gene: TRBJ1-6; V gene: TRBV5-4; D gene: TRBD1; CDR3 DNA: TGTGCCAGCAGCAGGGACAGGGCGGATTCACCCCTCCACTTT; CDR3 protein: CASSRDRADSPLHF
clone size: NA; J gene: TRBJ2-4; V gene: TRBV5-5; D gene: NA; CDR3 DNA: TGTGCCAGCAGCTTGGGCGAGGACATTCAGTACTTC; CDR3 protein: CASSLGEDIQYF
clone size: NA; J gene: TRBJ1-1; V gene: TRBV12-3/TRBV12-4; D gene: NA; CDR3 DNA: TGTGCCAGCAGTTTAGGTGGGAACACTGAAGCTTTCTTT; CDR3 protein: CASSLGGNTEAFF
clone size: NA; J gene: TRBJ2-7; V gene: TRBV6-2/TRBV6-3; D gene: NA; CDR3 DNA: TGTGCCAGCAGTTACTGGCAAAACTCCTACGAGCAGTACTTC; CDR3 protein: CASSYWQNSYEQYF
clone size: NA; J gene: TRBJ2-5; V gene: TRBV6-2/TRBV6-3; D gene: NA; CDR3 DNA: TGTGCCAGCAGTACCGGGACAACCCAAGAGACCCAGTACTTC; CDR3 protein: CASSTGTTQETQYF
clone size: NA; J gene: TRBJ1-2; V gene: TRBV11-2; D gene: NA; CDR3 DNA: TGTGCCAGCAGCTGGGGCGGGTACTATGGCTACACCTTC; CDR3 protein: CASSWGGYYGYTF
clone size: NA; J gene: TRBJ2-6; V gene: TRBV19; D gene: NA; CDR3 DNA: TGTGCCAGTAGTGATGGGGGTCTGGTGGCCAACGTCCTGACTTTC; CDR3 protein: CASSDGGLVANVLTF
clone size: NA; J gene: TRBJ2-7; V gene: TRBV19; D gene: NA; CDR3 DNA: TGTGCCAGTAGTATAGGCCCAGGGAGCGAGCAGTACTTC; CDR3 protein: CASSIGPGSEQYF
clone size: NA; J gene: TRBJ1-1; V gene: TRBV19; D gene: NA; CDR3 DNA: TGTGCCAGTAGTTGGGGGGTGAACACTGAAGCTTTCTTT; CDR3 protein: CASSWGVNTEAFF
clone size: NA; J gene: TRBJ2-7; V gene: TRBV4-2; D gene: TRBD2; CDR3 DNA: TGTGCCAGCAGCCAAGAGGAAGCGGGGGGCTACGAGCAGTACTTC; CDR3 protein: CASSQEEAGGYEQYF
clone size: NA; J gene: TRBJ2-1; V gene: TRBV30; D gene: NA; CDR3 DNA: TGTGCCTGGTGGAAAAGCAATGAGCAGTTCTTC; CDR3 protein: CAWWKSNEQFF
clone size: NA; J gene: TRBJ1-2; V gene: TRBV7-8; D gene: NA; CDR3 DNA: TGTGCCAGCAGCTTGTCAGGGGCCCCAGAGGGGGACACCTTC; CDR3 protein: CASSLSGAPEGDTF
clone size: NA; J gene: TRBJ2-7; V gene: TRBV10-3; D gene: NA; CDR3 DNA: TGTGCCATCAGTGAAATGCGCGGCGAGCAGTACTTC; CDR3 protein: CAISEMRGEQYF
clone size: NA; J gene: TRBJ2-1; V gene: TRBV28; D gene: TRBD2; CDR3 DNA: TGTGCCAGCAGTGGAACTAGCGGGGGGGACTACAATGAGCAGTTCTTC; CDR3 protein: CASSGTSGGDYNEQFF